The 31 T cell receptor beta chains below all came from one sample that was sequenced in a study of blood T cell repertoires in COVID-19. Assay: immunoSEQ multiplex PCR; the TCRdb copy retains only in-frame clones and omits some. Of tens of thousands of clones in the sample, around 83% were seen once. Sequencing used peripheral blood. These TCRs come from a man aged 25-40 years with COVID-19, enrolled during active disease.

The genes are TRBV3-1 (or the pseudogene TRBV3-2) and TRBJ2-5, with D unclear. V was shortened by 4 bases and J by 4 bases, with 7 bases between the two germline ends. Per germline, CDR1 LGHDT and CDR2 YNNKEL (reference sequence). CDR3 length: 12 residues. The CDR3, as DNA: TGTGCCAGCAGCCTGAGCCCAGAGACCCAGTACTTC. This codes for CASSLSPETQYF.

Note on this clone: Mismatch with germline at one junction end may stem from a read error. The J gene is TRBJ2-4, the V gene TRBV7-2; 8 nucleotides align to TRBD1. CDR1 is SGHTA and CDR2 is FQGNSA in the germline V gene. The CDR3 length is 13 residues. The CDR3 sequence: CASSLRSGQVADF. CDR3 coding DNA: TGTGCCAGCAGCTTAAGGTCGGGACAGGTAGCAGACTTC.

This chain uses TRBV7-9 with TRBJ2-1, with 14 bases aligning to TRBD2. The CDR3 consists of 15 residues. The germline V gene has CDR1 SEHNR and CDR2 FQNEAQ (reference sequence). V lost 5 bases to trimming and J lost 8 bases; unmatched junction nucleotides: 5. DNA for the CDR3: TGTGCCAGCAGCCCCGGACTAGCGGGAGGCCATGAGCAGTTCTTC. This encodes CASSPGLAGGHEQFF.

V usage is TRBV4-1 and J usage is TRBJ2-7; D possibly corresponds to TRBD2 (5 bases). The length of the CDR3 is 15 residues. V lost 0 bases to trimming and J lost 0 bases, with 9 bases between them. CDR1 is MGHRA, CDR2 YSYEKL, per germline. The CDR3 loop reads CASSQDGGSSYEQYF. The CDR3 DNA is TGCGCCAGCAGCCAAGACGGAGGCAGCTCCTACGAGCAGTACTTC.

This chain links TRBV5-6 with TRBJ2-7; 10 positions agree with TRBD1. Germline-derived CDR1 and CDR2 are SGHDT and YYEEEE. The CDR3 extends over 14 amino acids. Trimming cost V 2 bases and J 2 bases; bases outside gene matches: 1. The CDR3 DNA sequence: TGTGCCAGCAGCTTCGGGACAGGGGCCTACGAGCAGTACTTC. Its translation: CASSFGTGAYEQYF. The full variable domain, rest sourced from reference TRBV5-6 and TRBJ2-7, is DAGVTQSPTHLIKTRGQQVTLRCSPKSGHDTVSWYQQALGQGPQFIFQYYEEEERQRGNFPDRFSGHQFPNYSSELNVNALLLGDSALYLCASSFGTGAYEQYFGPGTRLTVT.

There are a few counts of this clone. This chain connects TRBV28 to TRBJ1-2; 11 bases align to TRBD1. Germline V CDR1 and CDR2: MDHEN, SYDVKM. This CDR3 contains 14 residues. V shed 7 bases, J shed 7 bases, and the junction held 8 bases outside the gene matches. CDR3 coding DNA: TGTGCCAGCACCACCGGACAGGGGGCTGTTGGCTACACCTTC. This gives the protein CASTTGQGAVGYTF.

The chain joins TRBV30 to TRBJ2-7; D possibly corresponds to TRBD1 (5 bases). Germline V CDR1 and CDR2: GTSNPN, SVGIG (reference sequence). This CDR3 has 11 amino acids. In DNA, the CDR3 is TGTGCTTGGGGCAACTCCTACGAGCAGTACTTC. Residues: CAWGNSYEQYF.

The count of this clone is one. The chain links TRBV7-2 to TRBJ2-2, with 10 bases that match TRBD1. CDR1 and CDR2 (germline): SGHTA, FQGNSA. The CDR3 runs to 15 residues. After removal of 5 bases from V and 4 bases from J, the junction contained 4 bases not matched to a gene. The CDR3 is CASSRQGAGTGELFF. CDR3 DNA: TGTGCCAGCAGCAGACAGGGGGCGGGCACCGGGGAGCTGTTTTTT.

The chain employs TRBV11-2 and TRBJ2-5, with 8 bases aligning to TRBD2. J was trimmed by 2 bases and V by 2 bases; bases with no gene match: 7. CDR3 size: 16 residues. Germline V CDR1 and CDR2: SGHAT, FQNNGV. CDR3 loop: CASSLLSGIEQETQYF. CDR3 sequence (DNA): TGTGCCAGCAGCTTACTTAGCGGGATAGAACAAGAGACCCAGTACTTC. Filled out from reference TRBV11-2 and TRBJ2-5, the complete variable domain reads EAGVAQSPRYKIIEKRQSVAFWCNPISGHATLYWYQQILGQGPKLLIQFQNNGVVDDSQLPKDRFSAERLKGVDSTLKIQPAKLEDSAVYLCASSLLSGIEQETQYFGPGTRLLVL.

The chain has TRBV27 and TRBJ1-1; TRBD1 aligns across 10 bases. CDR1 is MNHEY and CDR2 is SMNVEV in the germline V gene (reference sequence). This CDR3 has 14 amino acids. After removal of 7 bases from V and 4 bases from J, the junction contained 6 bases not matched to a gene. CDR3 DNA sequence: TGTGCCAGCACCGACAGGACAGGGGGCACTGAAGCTTTCTTT. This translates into CASTDRTGGTEAFF.

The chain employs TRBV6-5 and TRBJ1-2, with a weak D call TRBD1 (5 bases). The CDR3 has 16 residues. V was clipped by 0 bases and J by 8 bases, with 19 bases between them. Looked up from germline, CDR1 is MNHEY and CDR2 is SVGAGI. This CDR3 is CASSYSSTGQGMGYTF. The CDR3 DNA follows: TGTGCCAGCAGTTACTCCTCAACTGGCCAGGGTATGGGCTACACCTTC.

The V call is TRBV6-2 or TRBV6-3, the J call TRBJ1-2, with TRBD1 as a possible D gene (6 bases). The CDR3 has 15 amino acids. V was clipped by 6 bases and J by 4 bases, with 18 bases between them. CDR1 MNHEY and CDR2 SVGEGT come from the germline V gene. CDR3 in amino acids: CASSKTEDRLYGYTF. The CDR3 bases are TGTGCCAGCAGCAAGACCGAGGACAGACTCTATGGCTACACCTTC.

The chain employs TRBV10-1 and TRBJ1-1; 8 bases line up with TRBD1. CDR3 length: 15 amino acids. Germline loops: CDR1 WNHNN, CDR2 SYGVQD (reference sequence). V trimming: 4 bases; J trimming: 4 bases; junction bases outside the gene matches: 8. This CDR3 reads CASSVGTGVGTEAFF. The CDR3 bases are TGCGCCAGCAGTGTAGGGACAGGAGTGGGCACTGAAGCTTTCTTT.

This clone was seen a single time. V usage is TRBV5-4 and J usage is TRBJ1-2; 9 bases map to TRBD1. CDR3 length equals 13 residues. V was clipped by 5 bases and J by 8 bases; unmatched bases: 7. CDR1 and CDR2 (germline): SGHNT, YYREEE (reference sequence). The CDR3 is CASSQFGTGGYTF. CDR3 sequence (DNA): TGTGCCAGCAGTCAATTCGGGACAGGGGGCTACACCTTC.

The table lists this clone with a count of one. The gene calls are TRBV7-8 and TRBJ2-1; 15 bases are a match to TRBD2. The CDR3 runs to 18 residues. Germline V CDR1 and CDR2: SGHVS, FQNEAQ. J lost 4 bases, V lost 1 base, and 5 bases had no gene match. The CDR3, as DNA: TGTGCCAGCAGCTTAGGCGGGACTAGCGGGAGGTCTTACAATGAGCAGTTCTTC. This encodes CASSLGGTSGRSYNEQFF.

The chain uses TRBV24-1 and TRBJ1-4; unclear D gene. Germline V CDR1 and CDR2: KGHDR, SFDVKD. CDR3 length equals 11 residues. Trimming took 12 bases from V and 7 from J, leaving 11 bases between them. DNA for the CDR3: TGTGCCCCCGACCGGGGTGAAAAACTGTTTTTT. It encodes CAPDRGEKLFF.

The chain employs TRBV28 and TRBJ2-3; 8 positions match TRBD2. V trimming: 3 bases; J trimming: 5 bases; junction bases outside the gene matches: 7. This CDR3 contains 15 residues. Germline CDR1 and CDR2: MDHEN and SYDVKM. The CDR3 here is CASSFWREVGDTQYF. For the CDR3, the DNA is TGTGCCAGCAGTTTCTGGCGGGAGGTTGGAGATACGCAGTATTTT.

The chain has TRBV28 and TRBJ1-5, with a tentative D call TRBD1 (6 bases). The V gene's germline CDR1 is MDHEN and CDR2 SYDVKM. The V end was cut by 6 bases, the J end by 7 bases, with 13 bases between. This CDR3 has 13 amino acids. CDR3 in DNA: TGTGCCAGCAGCTTGCACAGGGACCAGCCCCAGCATTTT. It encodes CASSLHRDQPQHF.

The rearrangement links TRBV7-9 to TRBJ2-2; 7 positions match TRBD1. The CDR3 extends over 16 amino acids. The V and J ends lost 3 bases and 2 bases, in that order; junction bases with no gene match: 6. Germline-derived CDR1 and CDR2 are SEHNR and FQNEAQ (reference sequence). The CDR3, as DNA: TGTGCCAGCAGCTTCCCGGGGACAGAAAACACCGGGGAGCTGTTTTTT. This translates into CASSFPGTENTGELFF.

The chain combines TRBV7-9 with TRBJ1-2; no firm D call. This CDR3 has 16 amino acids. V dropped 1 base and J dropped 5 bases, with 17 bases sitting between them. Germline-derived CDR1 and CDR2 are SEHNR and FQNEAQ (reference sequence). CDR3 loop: CASSLESVRAIYGYTF. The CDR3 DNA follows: TGTGCCAGCAGCTTAGAGTCAGTGAGGGCGATATATGGCTACACCTTC.

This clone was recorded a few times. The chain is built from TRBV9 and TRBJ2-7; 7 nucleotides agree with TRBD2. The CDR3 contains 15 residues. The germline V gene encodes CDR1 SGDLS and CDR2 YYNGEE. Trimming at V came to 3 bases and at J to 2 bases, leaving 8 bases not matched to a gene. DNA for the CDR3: TGTGCCAGCAGCGCGCAGGTGGGAGGGACCTACGAGCAGTACTTC. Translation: CASSAQVGGTYEQYF.

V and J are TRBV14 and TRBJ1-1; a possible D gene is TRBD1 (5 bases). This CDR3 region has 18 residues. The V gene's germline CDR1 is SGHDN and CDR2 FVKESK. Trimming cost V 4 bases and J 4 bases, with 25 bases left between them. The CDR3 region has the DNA TGTGCCAGCAGCCCGAGGGAGGGGTTGGGGTTCCCGAGCACTGAAGCTTTCTTT. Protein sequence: CASSPREGLGFPSTEAFF.

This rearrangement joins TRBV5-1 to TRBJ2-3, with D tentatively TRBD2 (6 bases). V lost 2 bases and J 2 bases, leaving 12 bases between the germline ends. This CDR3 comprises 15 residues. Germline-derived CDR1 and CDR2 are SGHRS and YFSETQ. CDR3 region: CASSFGPGVTDTQYF. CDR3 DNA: TGCGCCAGCAGCTTTGGGCCGGGGGTCACAGATACGCAGTATTTT.

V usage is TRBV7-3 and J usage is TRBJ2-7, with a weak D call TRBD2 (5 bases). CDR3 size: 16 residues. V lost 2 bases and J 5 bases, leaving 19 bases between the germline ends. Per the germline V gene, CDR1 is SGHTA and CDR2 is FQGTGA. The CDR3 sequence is CASSLFDFPGLHEQYF. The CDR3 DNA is TGTGCCAGCAGCTTATTCGATTTTCCGGGGTTGCACGAGCAGTACTTC.

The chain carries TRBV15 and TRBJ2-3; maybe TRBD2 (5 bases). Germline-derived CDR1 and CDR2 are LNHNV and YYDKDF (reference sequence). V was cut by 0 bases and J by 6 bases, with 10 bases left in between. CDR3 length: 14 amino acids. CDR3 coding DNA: TGTGCCACCAGCAGAGATACCGGGGTGGATACGCAGTATTTT. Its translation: CATSRDTGVDTQYF.

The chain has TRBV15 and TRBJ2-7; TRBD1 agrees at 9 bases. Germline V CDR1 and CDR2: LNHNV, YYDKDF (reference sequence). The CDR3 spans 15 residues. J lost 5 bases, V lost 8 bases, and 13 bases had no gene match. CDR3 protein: CATRYRDRVRDEQYF. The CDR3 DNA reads TGTGCCACCCGTTACCGGGACAGGGTGCGGGACGAGCAGTACTTC. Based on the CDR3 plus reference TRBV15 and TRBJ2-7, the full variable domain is DAMVIQNPRYQVTQFGKPVTLSCSQTLNHNVMYWYQQKSSQAPKLLFHYYDKDFNNEADTPDNFQSRRPNTSFCFLDIRSPGLGDTAMYLCATRYRDRVRDEQYFGPGTRLTVT.

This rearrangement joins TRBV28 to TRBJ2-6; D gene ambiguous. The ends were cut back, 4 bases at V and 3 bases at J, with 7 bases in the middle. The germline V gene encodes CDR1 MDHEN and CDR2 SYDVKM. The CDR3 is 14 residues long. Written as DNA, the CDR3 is TGTGCCAGCAGTTCTTGGCTTGGGGCCAACGTCCTGACTTTC. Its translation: CASSSWLGANVLTF.

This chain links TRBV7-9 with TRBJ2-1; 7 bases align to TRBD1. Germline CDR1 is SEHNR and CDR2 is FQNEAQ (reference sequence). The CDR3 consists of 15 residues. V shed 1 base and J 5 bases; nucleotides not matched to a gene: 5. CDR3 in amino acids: CASSLGQGTHNEQFF. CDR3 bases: TGTGCCAGCAGCTTAGGACAGGGAACCCACAATGAGCAGTTCTTC.

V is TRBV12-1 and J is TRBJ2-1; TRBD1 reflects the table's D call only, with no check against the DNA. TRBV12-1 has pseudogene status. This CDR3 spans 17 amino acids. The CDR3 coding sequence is TGTGCCAGCAGCTTTGATACAGGGGAGGTTCCTTACAATGAGCAGTTCTTC. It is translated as CASSFDTGEVPYNEQFF.

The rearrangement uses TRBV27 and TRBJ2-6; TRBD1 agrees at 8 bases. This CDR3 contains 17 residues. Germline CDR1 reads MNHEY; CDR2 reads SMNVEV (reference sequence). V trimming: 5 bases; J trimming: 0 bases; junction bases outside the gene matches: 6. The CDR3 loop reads CASSPQQGVSGANVLTF. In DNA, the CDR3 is TGTGCCAGCAGTCCCCAACAGGGGGTCTCTGGGGCCAACGTCCTGACTTTC.

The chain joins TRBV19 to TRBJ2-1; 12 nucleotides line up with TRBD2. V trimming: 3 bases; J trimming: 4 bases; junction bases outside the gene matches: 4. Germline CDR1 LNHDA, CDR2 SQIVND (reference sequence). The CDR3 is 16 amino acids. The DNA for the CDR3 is TGTGCCAGTAGTATTGGGACTAGCGGGCCGTACAATGAGCAGTTCTTC. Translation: CASSIGTSGPYNEQFF.